This T cell receptor beta chain was retrieved from a study of blood T cell repertoires in COVID-19. In the study overall: PBMCs, B-cell-depleted T cells, or T cells provided the cDNA or gDNA that made up the material.

Looked up from germline, CDR1 is LNHDA and CDR2 is SQIVND (reference sequence). CDR3 size: 13 residues. The V segment lost 6 bases and the J segment 3 bases; nucleotides outside the gene matches: 4. In the source study's methods: Estimation of nucleated cell counts relied on the amplification of reference gene primers. Clones were sequenced by immunoSEQ multiplex PCR, and TCRdb holds only the in-frame ones, with some missing. V, J and clone size were drawn from that table, and D and trimming were deduced from the DNA. In the table there are 110,000 to 150,000 clones, roughly 85% of which are singletons.

This clonotype was obtained from a man over 45 with acute or convalescent COVID-19. This sequence joins TRBV19 and TRBJ2-5, with 7 bases aligning to TRBD1. The sample consisted of peripheral blood. The CDR3 loop is CASSNRGEETQYF. The CDR3 bases are TGTGCCAGTAGCAACAGGGGAGAAGAGACCCAGTACTTC.